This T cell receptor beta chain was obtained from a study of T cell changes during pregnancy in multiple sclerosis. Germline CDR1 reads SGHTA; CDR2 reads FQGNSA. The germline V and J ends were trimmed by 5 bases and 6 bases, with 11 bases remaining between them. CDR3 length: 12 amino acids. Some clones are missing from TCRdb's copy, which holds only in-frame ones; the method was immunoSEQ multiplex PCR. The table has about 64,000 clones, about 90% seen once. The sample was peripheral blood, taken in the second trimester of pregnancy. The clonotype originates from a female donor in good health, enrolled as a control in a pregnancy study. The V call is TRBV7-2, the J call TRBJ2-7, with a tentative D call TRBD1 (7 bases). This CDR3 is CASSAQGGEQYF. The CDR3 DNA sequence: TGTGCCAGCAGCGCCCAGGGGGGCGAGCAGTACTTC.